The rows below give T cell receptor beta chains drawn from one sample of a study of shared clonotypes between healthy human individuals. Profiled with immunoSEQ multiplex PCR; TCRdb holds only in-frame clones, not every one. This table has about 110,000 clones, about 70% appearing once. Sequencing was done on a sample of memory CD8+ T cells sorted from blood. These receptors all stem from a young woman in good health. Both conserved end residues are part of each CDR3. D genes are given only for firm matches. Where a row states a size, it is once, few, many or the class of an expanded clone; other rows omit it.

CDR3 protein	CDR3 DNA	V gene	J gene	clone size	D gene
CASSESRTGMNTGELFF	TGTGCCAGCAGTGAATCTCGGACAGGGATGAACACCGGGGAGCTGTTTTTT	TRBV25-1	TRBJ2-2	-	TRBD1
CASSLREGAPGNTIYF	TGCGCCAGCAGCCTCAGGGAGGGGGCGCCTGGAAACACCATATATTTT	TRBV5-1	TRBJ1-3	-	TRBD1
CASRSIQGYGYTF	TGTGCCAGCAGATCAATTCAGGGCTATGGCTACACCTTC	TRBV6-6	TRBJ1-2	-	-
CASRKYRFEPTIYF	TGTGCCAGCAGGAAGTACAGATTTGAACCCACCATATATTTT	TRBV6-5	TRBJ1-3	-	-
CASSLIWDNEQFF	TGTGCCAGCAGTTTAATATGGGACAATGAGCAGTTCTTC	TRBV28	TRBJ2-1	many	-
CSVGQGASNQPQHF	TGCAGCGTCGGACAGGGGGCAAGCAATCAGCCCCAGCATTTT	TRBV29-1	TRBJ1-5	-	TRBD1
CASSLYQGPSYEQYF	TGTGCCAGCAGCTTATACCAGGGACCCTCCTACGAGCAGTACTTC	TRBV7-6	TRBJ2-7	-	-
CASSGAGSGGRDTQYF	TGTGCCAGCAGTGGAGCGGGGAGCGGCGGGAGGGATACGCAGTATTTT	TRBV25-1	TRBJ2-3	many	TRBD2
CASSPDFSSGTPRYEQYF	TGCGCCAGCAGCCCCGATTTCTCTTCGGGGACTCCGCGCTACGAGCAGTACTTC	TRBV5-1	TRBJ2-7	-	-
CASSSSGTGGGGELFF	TGTGCCAGCAGCTCCTCCGGGACAGGGGGTGGCGGGGAGCTGTTTTTT	TRBV7-9	TRBJ2-2	few	TRBD1
CASSLGSHEQFF	TGTGCCAGCAGCTTAGGTTCCCATGAGCAGTTCTTC	TRBV11-2	TRBJ2-1	-	-
CASSSLAGGRNEQFF	TGTGCCAGCAGCTCACTAGCGGGAGGACGCAATGAGCAGTTCTTC	TRBV5-4	TRBJ2-1	-	TRBD2
CASSLALGMALGKPTEAFF	TGTGCCAGCAGCTTAGCGCTAGGGATGGCCCTGGGGAAGCCCACTGAAGCTTTCTTT	TRBV7-6	TRBJ1-1	-	-
CASSLVPGSTQYF	TGTGCCAGCAGTTTAGTCCCGGGGAGTACGCAGTATTTT	TRBV27	TRBJ2-3	-	-
CASSYFSSGTGELFF	TGTGCCAGCAGTTACTTCTCCAGTGGAACCGGGGAGCTGTTTTTT	TRBV6-5	TRBJ2-2	-	-
CASSLDRNEQYF	TGTGCCAGCAGCTTGGACAGAAACGAGCAGTACTTC	TRBV13	TRBJ2-7	few	-
CATGGERAYEQYF	TGTGCCACAGGGGGGGAGAGGGCCTACGAGCAGTACTTC	TRBV28	TRBJ2-7	-	-
CASSQEGADYIPKNIQYF	TGTGCCAGCAGCCAAGAGGGTGCGGACTATATCCCCAAAAACATTCAGTACTTC	TRBV11-2	TRBJ2-4	once	-
CASSQQGTGNYEQYF	TGCGCCAGCAGCCAACAAGGGACAGGGAACTACGAGCAGTACTTC	TRBV5-4	TRBJ2-7	-	TRBD1
CASSQALAGGTDTQYF	TGTGCCAGCAGCCAAGCACTAGCGGGGGGCACAGATACGCAGTATTTT	TRBV4-2	TRBJ2-3	-	TRBD2
CASSVGGGSDEQYF	TGTGCCAGCAGCGTAGGTGGGGGGTCCGACGAGCAGTACTTC	TRBV9	TRBJ2-7	-	-
CASSIGAKTGYTGELFF	TGTGCCAGTAGTATCGGAGCCAAAACAGGTTACACCGGGGAGCTGTTTTTT	TRBV19	TRBJ2-2	-	-
CASGAGETQYF	TGTGCCAGCGGCGCTGGGGAGACCCAGTACTTC	TRBV6-5	TRBJ2-5	-	-
CASSEWVGYHSGANVLTF	TGTGCCAGCAGTGAATGGGTGGGATACCACTCTGGGGCCAACGTCCTGACTTTC	TRBV6-1	TRBJ2-6	few	-
CASSLGFGVSYEQYF	TGTGCCAGCAGCTTAGGATTCGGCGTAAGCTACGAGCAGTACTTC	TRBV7-2	TRBJ2-7	-	-
CASRPGQTEAFF	TGTGCCAGCAGACCCGGACAGACTGAAGCTTTCTTT	TRBV6-6	TRBJ1-1	-	-
CARGGRASGRAWYEQYF	TGCGCCAGGGGGGGCAGGGCTAGCGGGAGGGCCTGGTACGAGCAGTACTTC	TRBV10-1	TRBJ2-7	-	TRBD2
CASKEAGGPKEQYF	TGTGCCAGCAAAGAAGCGGGAGGGCCGAAGGAGCAGTACTTC	TRBV2	TRBJ2-7	-	TRBD2
CASSPALLAGGPKNYEQYF	TGCGCCAGCAGCCCGGCTCTACTAGCGGGAGGGCCTAAGAACTACGAGCAGTACTTC	TRBV5-1	TRBJ2-7	-	TRBD2
CASRSKTSGTSYEQYF	TGTGCCAGCAGGTCGAAGACTAGCGGTACTTCCTACGAGCAGTACTTC	TRBV5-6	TRBJ2-7	-	TRBD2
CASSQDSGIDLFGYTF	TGTGCCAGCAGTCAGGACAGCGGAATTGATCTTTTTGGCTACACCTTC	TRBV27	TRBJ1-2	-	-
CSVELAATYEQYF	TGCAGCGTTGAATTGGCAGCAACCTACGAGCAGTACTTC	TRBV29-1	TRBJ2-7	-	-
CASSGGSYEQYF	TGTGCCAGCAGCGGGGGTTCCTACGAGCAGTACTTC	TRBV27	TRBJ2-7	-	-
CATSTRTPGQENTGELFF	TGTGCCACCAGCACAAGAACTCCGGGACAGGAGAACACCGGGGAGCTGTTTTTT	TRBV15	TRBJ2-2	-	TRBD1
CASRSPRDTGELFF	TGTGCCAGCAGGAGCCCCCGCGACACCGGGGAGCTGTTTTTT	TRBV6-5	TRBJ2-2	-	-
CASSLAGGPIDTQYF	TGTGCCAGCAGTCTAGCGGGAGGGCCGATAGATACGCAGTATTTT	TRBV6-4	TRBJ2-3	-	TRBD2
CASSHGQGPFYEQYF	TGCGCCAGCAGCCACGGACAGGGACCCTTCTACGAGCAGTACTTC	TRBV5-1	TRBJ2-7	-	TRBD1
CASSRGLGEGGELFF	TGTGCCAGCAGCCGGGGACTTGGGGAAGGCGGGGAGCTGTTTTTT	TRBV5-8	TRBJ2-2	-	-
CASSWGTGADGYTF	TGTGCCAGCAGCTGGGGGACAGGGGCGGATGGCTACACCTTC	TRBV5-4	TRBJ1-2	many	TRBD1
CASSSLAGGYNEQFF	TGCGCCAGCAGTTCCCTAGCGGGAGGGTACAATGAGCAGTTCTTC	TRBV5-1	TRBJ2-1	-	TRBD2
CSVGLAGDNQYF	TGCAGCGTTGGACTAGCGGGAGACAATCAGTACTTC	TRBV29-1	TRBJ2-7	-	TRBD2
CASSKALSGRTGVAYEQYF	TGTGCCAGCAGCAAAGCGCTCTCGGGCAGGACAGGGGTCGCCTACGAGCAGTACTTC	TRBV21-1	TRBJ2-7	few	-
CAISESRASGDYNEQFF	TGTGCCATCAGTGAGTCGAGGGCTAGCGGGGACTACAATGAGCAGTTCTTC	TRBV10-3	TRBJ2-1	medium-sized	TRBD2
CAWSVLAYRDQPQHF	TGTGCCTGGAGTGTACTAGCTTATAGGGATCAGCCCCAGCATTTT	TRBV30	TRBJ1-5	many	-
CASSKLADYNEQFF	TGTGCCAGTTCCAAACTAGCGGATTACAATGAGCAGTTCTTC	TRBV19	TRBJ2-1	few	TRBD2
CASSLSGGSGETQYF	TGTGCCAGCAGCTTATCAGGGGGCAGCGGAGAGACCCAGTACTTC	TRBV7-9	TRBJ2-5	-	TRBD1
CATSGNREPYEQYF	TGTGCCACCAGCGGGAACAGGGAACCCTACGAGCAGTACTTC	TRBV15	TRBJ2-7	-	-
CASSEPSGLAAIETQYF	TGTGCCAGCAGTGAACCCTCTGGACTAGCGGCTATAGAGACCCAGTACTTC	TRBV25-1	TRBJ2-5	many	TRBD2
CASSLQYAALYGYTF	TGTGCCAGCAGTTTACAATACGCGGCGCTATATGGCTACACCTTC	TRBV28	TRBJ1-2	-	-
CASMGAGGADTQYF	TGTGCCAGCATGGGGGCGGGAGGGGCAGATACGCAGTATTTT	TRBV27	TRBJ2-3	few	TRBD2